The clone carrying this TCR beta chain came up once. In germline, CDR1 is LNHNV, CDR2 YYDKDF (reference sequence). The CDR3 has 17 amino acids. Trimming took off 0 bases at V and 3 bases at J, with 14 bases between the two ends. The data stem from a study of cytomegalovirus exposure and HLA in healthy donors. Donors likely had unrecorded immune exposures despite being nominally healthy when sampled. Vbeta (60) and Jbeta (13) primers were used in the PCR. The protocol was immunoSEQ multiplex PCR, while the TCRdb copy is restricted to in-frame clones and leaves out a portion. Here the sample spans some 99,000 clones, about 76% being singletons.

This TCR derives from a woman under 40 in good health and CMV-seronegative. Sequenced input: PBMCs. This rearrangement joins TRBV15 to TRBJ2-2; perhaps TRBD1 as D (6 bases). In DNA, the CDR3 is TGTGCCACCAGCAGAGATGTTACAGGGATCGACACCGGGGAGCTGTTTTTT. Translation gives CATSRDVTGIDTGELFF.